This T cell receptor beta chain was found in a study of CD8 T cells in ankylosing spondylitis. TCRdb re-derived calls from the 5' RACE reads in MiXCR, one entry per CDR3 protein. Counted here are about 800,000 distinct CDR3 sequences, 10% to 15% occurring once; the ten biggest clones make up approximately 0.46%. This clonotype was seen only a few times. Its specificity is unknown. Broader study findings: Seemingly characteristic of ankylosing spondylitis blood was a TCR beta motif consisting of fewer than 10 highly homologous variants. Within matched ankylosing spondylitis synovial fluid, disease-linked clones were reportedly significantly enriched.

V dropped 3 bases and J dropped 2 bases, with 12 bases sitting between them. Germline loops: CDR1 SGHRS, CDR2 YFSETQ. The CDR3 runs 14 residues. The source is a male donor with ankylosing spondylitis. The J gene is TRBJ2-7, the V gene TRBV5-1; tentatively, D is TRBD1 (5 bases). Sequencing was carried out using blood, either unsorted or a sorted T cell fraction (not recorded which). CDR3 sequence reads: CASSSDRSPYEQYF. The DNA for the CDR3 is TGCGCCAGCAGCTCAGACAGATCGCCCTACGAGCAGTACTTC. Filled out from reference TRBV5-1 and TRBJ2-7, the complete variable domain reads KAGVTQTPRYLIKTRGQQVTLSCSPISGHRSVSWYQQTPGQGLQFLFEYFSETQRNKGNFPGRFSGRQFSNSRSEMNVSTLELGDSALYLCASSSDRSPYEQYFGPGTRLTVT.